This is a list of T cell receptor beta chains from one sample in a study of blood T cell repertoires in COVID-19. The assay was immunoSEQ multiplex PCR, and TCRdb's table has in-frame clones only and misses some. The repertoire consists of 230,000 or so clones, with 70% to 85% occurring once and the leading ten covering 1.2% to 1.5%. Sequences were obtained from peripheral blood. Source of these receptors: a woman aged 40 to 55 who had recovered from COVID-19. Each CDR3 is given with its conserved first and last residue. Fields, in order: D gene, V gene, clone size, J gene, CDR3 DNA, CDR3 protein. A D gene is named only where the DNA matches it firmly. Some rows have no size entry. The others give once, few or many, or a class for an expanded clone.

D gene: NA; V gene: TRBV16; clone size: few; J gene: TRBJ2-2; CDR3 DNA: TGTGCCAGCAGCCAATCTCTAAGCGGGGAGCTGTTTTTT; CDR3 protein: CASSQSLSGELFF
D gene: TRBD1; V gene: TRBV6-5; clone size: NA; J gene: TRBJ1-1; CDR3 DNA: TGTGCCAGCAGCGGACAGGGGGCCGGCACTGAAGCTTTCTTT; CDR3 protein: CASSGQGAGTEAFF
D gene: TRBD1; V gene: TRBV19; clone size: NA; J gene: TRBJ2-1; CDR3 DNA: TGTGCCAGTAGTCCGGACAGGGAAAATGAGCAGTTCTTC; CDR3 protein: CASSPDRENEQFF
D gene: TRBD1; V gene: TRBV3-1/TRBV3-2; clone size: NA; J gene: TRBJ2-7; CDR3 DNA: TGTGCCAGCAGCCAAGACCAGGGACAGGGTCGGTACGAGCAGTACTTC; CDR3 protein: CASSQDQGQGRYEQYF
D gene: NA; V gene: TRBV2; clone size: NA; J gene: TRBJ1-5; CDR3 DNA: TGTGCCAGCAGTTACAATCAGCCCCAGCATTTT; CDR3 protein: CASSYNQPQHF
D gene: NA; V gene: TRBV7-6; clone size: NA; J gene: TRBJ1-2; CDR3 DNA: TGTGCCAGCAGCCTAGGACCGGGACTCGGCTATTTTAATGGCTACACCTTC; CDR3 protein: CASSLGPGLGYFNGYTF
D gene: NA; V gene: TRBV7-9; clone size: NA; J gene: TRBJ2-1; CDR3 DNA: TGTGCCAGCAGCTTATTAGCCTTTAGCTCCTACAATGAGCAGTTCTTC; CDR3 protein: CASSLLAFSSYNEQFF
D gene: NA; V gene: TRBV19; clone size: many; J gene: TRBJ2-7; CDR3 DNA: TGTGCCAGTAGTATAGATTACGGGGTCAGCTACGAGCAGTACTTC; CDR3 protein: CASSIDYGVSYEQYF
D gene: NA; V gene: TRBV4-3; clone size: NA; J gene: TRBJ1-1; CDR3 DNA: TGCGCCAGCAGCCAAGAGACCTTAAGGGGGAACACTGAAGCTTTCTTT; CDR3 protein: CASSQETLRGNTEAFF
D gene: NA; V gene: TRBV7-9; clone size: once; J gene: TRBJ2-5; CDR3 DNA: TGTGCCAGCAGCTTAGGGTACTTGGGCTACGGCGGGGAGACCCAGTACTTC; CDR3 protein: CASSLGYLGYGGETQYF
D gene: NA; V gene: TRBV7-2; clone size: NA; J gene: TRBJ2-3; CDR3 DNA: TGTGCCATAGCTGACGCAGATACGCAGTATTTT; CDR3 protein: CAIADADTQYF
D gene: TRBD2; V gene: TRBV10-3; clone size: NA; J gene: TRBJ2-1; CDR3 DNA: TGTGCCATCAGTGCCTTGGGTAGCGGGGGGGCTAATGAGCAGTTCTTC; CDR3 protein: CAISALGSGGANEQFF
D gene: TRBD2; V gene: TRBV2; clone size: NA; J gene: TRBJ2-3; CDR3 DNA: TGTGCCGGTAGCGGGGGTAGCACAGATACGCAGTATTTT; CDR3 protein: CAGSGGSTDTQYF
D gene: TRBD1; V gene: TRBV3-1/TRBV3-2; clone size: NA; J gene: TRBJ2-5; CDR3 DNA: TGTGCCAGCAGCTACAGGGGTGGGGAGACCCAGTACTTC; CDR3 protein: CASSYRGGETQYF
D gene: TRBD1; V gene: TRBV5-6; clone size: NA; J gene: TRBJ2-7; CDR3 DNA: TGTGCCAGCAGCCGCGCCGGGACAGGGGGTTACGAGCAGTACTTC; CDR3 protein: CASSRAGTGGYEQYF
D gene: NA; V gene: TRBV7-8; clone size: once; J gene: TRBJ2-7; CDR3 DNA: TGTGCCAGCAGCCCAGGTTTGTCGGGGTTATCCTACGAGCAGTACTTC; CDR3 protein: CASSPGLSGLSYEQYF
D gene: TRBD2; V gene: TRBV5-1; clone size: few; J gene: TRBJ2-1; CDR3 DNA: TGCGCCAGCAAATCGACTAGCGGGGGGCCAGGAGAGTTCTTC; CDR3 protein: CASKSTSGGPGEFF
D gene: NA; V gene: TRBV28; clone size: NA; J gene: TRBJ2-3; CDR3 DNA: TGTGCCAGCAGCCGCTCACAAGATACGCAGTATTTT; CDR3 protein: CASSRSQDTQYF
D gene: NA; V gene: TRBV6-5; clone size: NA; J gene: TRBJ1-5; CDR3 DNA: TGTGCCAGCTCTCGGGATAGCAATCAGCCCCAGCATTTT; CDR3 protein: CASSRDSNQPQHF
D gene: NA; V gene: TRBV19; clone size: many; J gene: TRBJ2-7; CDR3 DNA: TGTGCCAGTAGTCCTTATGGGAGGAACGAGCAGTACTTC; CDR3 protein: CASSPYGRNEQYF
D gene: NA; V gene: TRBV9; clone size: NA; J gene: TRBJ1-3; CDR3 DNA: TGTGCCAGCAGCCCCAAGGGACACCGCTCTGGAAACACCATATATTTT; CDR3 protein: CASSPKGHRSGNTIYF
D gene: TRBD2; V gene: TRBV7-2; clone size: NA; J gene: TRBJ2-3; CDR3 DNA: TGTGCCAGCAGCTATACTAGCGGGGGAGGGGATACGCAGTATTTT; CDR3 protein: CASSYTSGGGDTQYF
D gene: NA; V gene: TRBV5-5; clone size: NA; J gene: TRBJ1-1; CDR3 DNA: TGTGCCAGCAGCGGGGAGGTTATGAACACTGAAGCTTTCTTT; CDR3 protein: CASSGEVMNTEAFF
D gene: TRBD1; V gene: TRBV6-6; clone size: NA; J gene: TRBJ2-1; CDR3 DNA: TGTGCCAGCAGTTATTACCGGGACAGTGACAATGAGCAGTTCTTC; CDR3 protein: CASSYYRDSDNEQFF
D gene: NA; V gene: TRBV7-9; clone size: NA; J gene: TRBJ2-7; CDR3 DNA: TGTGCCAGCAGCTTAAAACAGCCATCCTACGAGCAGTACTTC; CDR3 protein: CASSLKQPSYEQYF
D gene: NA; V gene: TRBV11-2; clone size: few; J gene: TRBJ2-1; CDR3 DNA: TGTGCCAGCAGCCCCCTCAGGGACAATGAGCAGTTCTTC; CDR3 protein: CASSPLRDNEQFF
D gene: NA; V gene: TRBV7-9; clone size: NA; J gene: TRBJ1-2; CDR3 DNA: TGTGCCAGCAGCTCGTCCTTAGGGGGTGATGGCTACACCTTC; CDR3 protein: CASSSSLGGDGYTF
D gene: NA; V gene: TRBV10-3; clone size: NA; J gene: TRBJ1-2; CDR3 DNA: TGTGCCATCAGTGCCGGGACATCAAACTATGGCTACACCTTC; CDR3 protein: CAISAGTSNYGYTF
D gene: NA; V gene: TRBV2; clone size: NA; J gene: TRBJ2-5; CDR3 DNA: TGTGCCAGCAATCCTAGGGCGTCGGGGGAGACCCAGTACTTC; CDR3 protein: CASNPRASGETQYF
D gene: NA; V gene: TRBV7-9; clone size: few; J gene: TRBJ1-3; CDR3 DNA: TGTGCCAGCAGCTTACGACAACACAGAGGAAACACCATATATTTT; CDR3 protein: CASSLRQHRGNTIYF
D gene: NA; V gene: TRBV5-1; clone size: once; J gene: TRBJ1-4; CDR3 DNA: TGCGCCAGCAGCTTGGAACGGAGAAATGAAAAACTGTTTTTT; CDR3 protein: CASSLERRNEKLFF
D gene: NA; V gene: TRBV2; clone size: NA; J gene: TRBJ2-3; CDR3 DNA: TGTGCCAGCAGTCCCAGTCCCACGCCAGATACGCAGTATTTT; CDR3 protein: CASSPSPTPDTQYF
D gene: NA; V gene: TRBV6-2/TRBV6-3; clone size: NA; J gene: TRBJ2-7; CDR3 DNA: TGTGCCAGCAGCGACTGGTACGAGCAGTACTTC; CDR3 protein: CASSDWYEQYF
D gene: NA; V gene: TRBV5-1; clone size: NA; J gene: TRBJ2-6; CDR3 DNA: TGCGCCAGCAGCCCAATCAGCTCTGGGGCCAACGTCCTGACTTTC; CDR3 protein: CASSPISSGANVLTF
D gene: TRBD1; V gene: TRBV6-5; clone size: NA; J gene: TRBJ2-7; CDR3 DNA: TGTGCCAGCAGTTACCAGCACAGGGGCTCCTACGAGCAGTACTTC; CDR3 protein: CASSYQHRGSYEQYF
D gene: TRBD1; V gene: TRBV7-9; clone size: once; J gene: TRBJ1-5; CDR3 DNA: TGTGCCAGCAGCCTGGGGACAGGGGGTGTTCAGCCCCAGCATTTT; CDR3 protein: CASSLGTGGVQPQHF
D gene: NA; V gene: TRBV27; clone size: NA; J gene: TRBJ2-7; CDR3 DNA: TGTGCCAGCAGCCCCAGACACGGCGAGCAGTACTTC; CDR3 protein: CASSPRHGEQYF
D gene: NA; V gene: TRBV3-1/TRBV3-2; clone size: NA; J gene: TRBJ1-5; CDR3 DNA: TGTGCCAGCAGCCAAGATAGTGGAGTGGTAGGGGATCAGCCCCAGCATTTT; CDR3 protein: CASSQDSGVVGDQPQHF
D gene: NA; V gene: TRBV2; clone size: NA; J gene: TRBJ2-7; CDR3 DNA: TGTGCCAGCATGACTAGGAACGAGCAGTACTTC; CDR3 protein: CASMTRNEQYF
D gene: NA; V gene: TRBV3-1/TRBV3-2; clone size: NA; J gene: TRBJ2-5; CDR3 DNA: TGTGCCAGCAGCCGTATGGGGCCGCGAGACCAAGAGACCCAGTACTTC; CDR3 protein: CASSRMGPRDQETQYF
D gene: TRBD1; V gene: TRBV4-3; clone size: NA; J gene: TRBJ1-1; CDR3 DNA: TGCGCCAGCAGCCAGTACAGGGGGCCCTTAGGAAGCACTGAAGCTTTCTTT; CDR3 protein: CASSQYRGPLGSTEAFF
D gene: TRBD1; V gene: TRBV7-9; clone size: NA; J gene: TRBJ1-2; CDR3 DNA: TGTGCCAGCAGCTATTCACAGGGGGCCCATGGCTACACCTTC; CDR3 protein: CASSYSQGAHGYTF
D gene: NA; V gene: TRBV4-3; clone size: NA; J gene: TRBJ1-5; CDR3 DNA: TGCGCCAGCAGCCAAGTCGAAGGAGATCAGCCCCAGCATTTT; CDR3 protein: CASSQVEGDQPQHF
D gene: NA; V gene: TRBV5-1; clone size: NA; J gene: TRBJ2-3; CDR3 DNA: TGCGCCAGCAGCTTGGCCGGGGCAGGGGCCACAGATACGCAGTATTTT; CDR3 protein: CASSLAGAGATDTQYF
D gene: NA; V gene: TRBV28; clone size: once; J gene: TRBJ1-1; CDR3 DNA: TGTGCCAGCAGTTTCTTGCGGACTGAAGCTTTCTTT; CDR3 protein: CASSFLRTEAFF
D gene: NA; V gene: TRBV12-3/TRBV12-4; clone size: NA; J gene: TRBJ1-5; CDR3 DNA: TGTGCCAGCAGTGGGGGCAAGAATCAGCCCCAGCATTTT; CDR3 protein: CASSGGKNQPQHF
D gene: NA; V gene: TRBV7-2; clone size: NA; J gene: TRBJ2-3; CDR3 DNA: TGTGCCAGCAGCTTAGTCGGGGGAGGTGCAGATACGCAGTATTTT; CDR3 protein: CASSLVGGGADTQYF
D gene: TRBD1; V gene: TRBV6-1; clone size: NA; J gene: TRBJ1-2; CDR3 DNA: TGTGCCAGCAGTGAAATGGGGGACAGTTACTATGGCTACACCTTC; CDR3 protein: CASSEMGDSYYGYTF
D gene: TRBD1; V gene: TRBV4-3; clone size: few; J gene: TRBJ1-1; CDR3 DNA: TGCGCCAGCAGCCAAGATCTAGGGGGCGGGGGGCACACTGAAGCTTTCTTT; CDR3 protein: CASSQDLGGGGHTEAFF
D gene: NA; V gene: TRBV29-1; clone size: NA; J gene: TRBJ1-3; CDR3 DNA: TGCAGCGTAGGGGACATCTCTGGAAACACCATATATTTT; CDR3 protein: CSVGDISGNTIYF
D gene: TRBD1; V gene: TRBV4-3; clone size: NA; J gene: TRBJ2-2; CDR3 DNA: TGCGCCAGCAGCCAAGATAGGGGGACAGTTTCCGGGGAGCTGTTTTTT; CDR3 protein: CASSQDRGTVSGELFF
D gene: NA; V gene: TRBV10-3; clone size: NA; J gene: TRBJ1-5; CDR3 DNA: TGTGCCATCAGTGAAAACGGGGAGGCGCAGCCCCAGCATTTT; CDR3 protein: CAISENGEAQPQHF
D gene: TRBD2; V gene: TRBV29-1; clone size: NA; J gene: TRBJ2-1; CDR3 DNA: TGCAGCACCTCGGGGGGGTCTTCCTACAATGAGCAGTTCTTC; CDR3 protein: CSTSGGSSYNEQFF
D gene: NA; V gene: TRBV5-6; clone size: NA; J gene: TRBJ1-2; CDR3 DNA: TGTGCCAGCAGCTTGGCAGAAGCGCATAACTATGGCTACACCTTC; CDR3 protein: CASSLAEAHNYGYTF
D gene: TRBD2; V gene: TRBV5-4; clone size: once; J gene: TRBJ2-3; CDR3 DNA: TGTGCCAGCAGCTTGGAGCGGGGGGAGCGGTCAGCTACGCAGTATTTT; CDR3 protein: CASSLERGERSATQYF
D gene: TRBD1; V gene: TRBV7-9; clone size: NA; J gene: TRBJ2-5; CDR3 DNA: TGTGCCAGCAGCTATGGGACAGGGGATCTTGGGGAGACCCAGTACTTC; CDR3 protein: CASSYGTGDLGETQYF
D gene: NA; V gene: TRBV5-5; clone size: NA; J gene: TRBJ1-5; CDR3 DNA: TGTGCCAGCAGCTTTCTTCCGTGGGCTAGCAATCAGCCCCAGCATTTT; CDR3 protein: CASSFLPWASNQPQHF
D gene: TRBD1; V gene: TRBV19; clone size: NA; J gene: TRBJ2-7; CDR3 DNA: TGTGCCACCTCTGACTCCGGGACAGGGTCGAACGAGCAGTACTTC; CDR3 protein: CATSDSGTGSNEQYF
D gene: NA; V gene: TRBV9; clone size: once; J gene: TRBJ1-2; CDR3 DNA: TGTGCCAGCAGCGGCGGTGTCATGCGGTCTAACTATGGCTACACCTTC; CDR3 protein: CASSGGVMRSNYGYTF